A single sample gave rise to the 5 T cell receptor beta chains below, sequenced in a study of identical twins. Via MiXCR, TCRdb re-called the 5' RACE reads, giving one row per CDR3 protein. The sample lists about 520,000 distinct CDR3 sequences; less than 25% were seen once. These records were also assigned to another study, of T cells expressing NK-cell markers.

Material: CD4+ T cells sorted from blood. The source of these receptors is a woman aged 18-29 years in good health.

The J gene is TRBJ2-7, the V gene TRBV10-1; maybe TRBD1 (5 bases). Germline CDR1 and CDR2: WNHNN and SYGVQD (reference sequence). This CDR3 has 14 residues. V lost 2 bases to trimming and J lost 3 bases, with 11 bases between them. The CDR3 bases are TGCGCCAGCAGTGAGGTAGGGGCGTTCTACGAGCAGTACTTC. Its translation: CASSEVGAFYEQYF.

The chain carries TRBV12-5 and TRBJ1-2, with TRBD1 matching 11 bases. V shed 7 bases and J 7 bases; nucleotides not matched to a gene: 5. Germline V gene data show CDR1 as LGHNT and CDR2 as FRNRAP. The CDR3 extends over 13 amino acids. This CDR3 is CASAPGTGGGYTF. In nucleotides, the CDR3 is TGTGCTAGTGCCCCAGGGACAGGGGGTGGCTACACCTTC.

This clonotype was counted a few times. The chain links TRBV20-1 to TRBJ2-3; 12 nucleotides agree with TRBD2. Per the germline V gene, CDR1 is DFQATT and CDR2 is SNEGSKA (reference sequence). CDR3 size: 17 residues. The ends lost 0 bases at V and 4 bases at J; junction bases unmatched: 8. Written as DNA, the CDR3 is TGCAGTGCTAGAGATGCGATGACTAGCGGGGGTTCAGATACGCAGTATTTT. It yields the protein CSARDAMTSGGSDTQYF.

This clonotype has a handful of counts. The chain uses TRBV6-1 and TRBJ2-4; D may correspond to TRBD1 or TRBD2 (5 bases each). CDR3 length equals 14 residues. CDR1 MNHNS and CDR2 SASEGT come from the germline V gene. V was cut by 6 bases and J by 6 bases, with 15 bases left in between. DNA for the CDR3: TGTGCCAGCAGGACCCGGGGCCCATTAAACATTCAGTACTTC. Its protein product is CASRTRGPLNIQYF.

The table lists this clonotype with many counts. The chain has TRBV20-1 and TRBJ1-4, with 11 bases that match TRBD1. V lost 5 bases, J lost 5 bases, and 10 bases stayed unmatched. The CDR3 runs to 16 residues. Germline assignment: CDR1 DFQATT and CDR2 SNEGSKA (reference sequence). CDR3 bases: TGCAGTGCTCCCGCCGGGACAGGGGGTTTCAATGAAAAACTGTTTTTT. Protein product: CSAPAGTGGFNEKLFF.